This T cell receptor beta chain originates from a study of CD8+CD57+ T cells in acquired aplastic anemia. This CDR3 region has 15 residues. Trimming cost V 8 bases and J 1 base; bases outside gene matches: 8. Germline V gene sequence: CDR1 SGHVS, CDR2 FQNEAQ. For CDR3 and TCR beta VDJ profiling, genomic DNA was the template used. TCRdb used MiXCR to reprocess the reads, holding one entry per CDR3 protein. The table includes some 280,000 distinct CDR3 sequences, approximately 57% detected once. The origin of this receptor is a human donor with severe aplastic anemia or a healthy control (not recorded which). The chain is built from TRBV7-8 and TRBJ2-3, with 8 bases that match TRBD1. Sequences were obtained from sorted CD4+, CD8+, or CD8+CD57+ T cells (not recorded which) from PBMCs. CDR3 residues: CASRQGMYGTDTQYF. The CDR3 DNA reads TGTGCCAGCCGACAGGGGATGTACGGCACAGATACGCAGTATTTT.